The next 14 T cell receptor beta chains were all read from a single sample in a study of T cells in Graves' hyperthyroidism and ophthalmopathy. Using RNA transcripts as the source, TCR beta CDR3 regions were amplified. First-round RT-PCR targeting the TCR CDR3 was performed with the HTBI primer set. Each CDR3 protein is one row after TCRdb ran MiXCR on the multiplex PCR reads. The sample lists around 250,000 distinct CDR3 sequences; about 14% were seen once. Sequenced input: blood. Receptors were obtained from a woman between 40 and 55 years old with Graves' hyperthyroidism that later progressed to Graves' ophthalmopathy.

This clonotype was counted many times. The V and J genes are TRBV5-1 and TRBJ2-1, with 9 bases that match TRBD1. Germline-derived CDR1 and CDR2 are SGHRS and YFSETQ. The V segment lost 4 bases and the J segment 4 bases; nucleotides outside the gene matches: 9. The CDR3 runs to 16 residues. The chain's CDR3 is CASSARDRALYNEQFF. CDR3 DNA sequence: TGCGCCAGCAGCGCCCGGGACAGGGCGCTTTACAATGAGCAGTTCTTC.

At least ten counts were recorded for this clonotype. The chain recombines TRBV7-9 with TRBJ2-1; 9 positions agree with TRBD2. V was pared by 7 bases and J by 0 bases, with 10 bases of the junction left unmatched. The CDR3 has 17 residues. Looked up from germline, CDR1 is SEHNR and CDR2 is FQNEAQ (reference sequence). DNA of the CDR3: TGTGCCAGCACCAACCCTGGACTAGCGAACTCCTACAATGAGCAGTTCTTC. Translation gives CASTNPGLANSYNEQFF.

V and J are TRBV18 and TRBJ1-5, with D possibly being TRBD1 (5 bases). V lost 4 bases and J 6 bases, leaving 16 bases between the germline ends. The CDR3 contains 15 residues. Germline V gives CDR1 KGHSH, CDR2 LQKENI. CDR3 loop: CASSLGRGEGQPQHF. The CDR3 DNA reads as TGTGCCAGCTCACTAGGACGGGGGGAAGGTCAGCCCCAGCATTTT.

Many counts were recorded for this clonotype. The V gene is TRBV2, the J gene TRBJ2-7, with 8 bases identical to TRBD2. Trimming cost V 7 bases and J 5 bases; bases outside gene matches: 7. The CDR3 spans 13 residues. Germline CDR1 reads SNHLY; CDR2 reads FYNNEI. DNA for the CDR3: TGTGCCAGCAAGAGACTAGCGAATCACGAGCAGTACTTC. Translated: CASKRLANHEQYF.

This clonotype was counted at least ten times. This sequence joins TRBV28 and TRBJ1-2; D might be TRBD1 (5 bases). This CDR3 is 16 amino acids long. The V gene lost 6 bases and the J gene lost 4 bases, with 21 bases spanning the gap. CDR1 is MDHEN, CDR2 SYDVKM, per germline. For the CDR3, the DNA is TGTGCCAGCAGAGGTCGGACATCCTCTTTTAGCTATGGCTACACCTTC. Amino acids: CASRGRTSSFSYGYTF.

This clonotype came up many times. V gene TRBV28 combines with J gene TRBJ2-7; 8 bases match TRBD1. With V trimmed by 5 bases and J by 5 bases, 11 bases remained unmatched. This CDR3 is built from 15 residues. CDR1 is MDHEN and CDR2 is SYDVKM in the germline V gene. The CDR3 DNA sequence: TGTGCCAGCAGTCCTGGTGTCAGGGGGCTGGACGAGCAGTACTTC. Its translation: CASSPGVRGLDEQYF.

Many counts were recorded for this clonotype. This chain joins TRBV18 and TRBJ2-5; D is possibly TRBD1 or TRBD2 (5 bases each). V gave up 4 bases and J gave up 1 base, with 10 bases separating them. The germline CDR1 and CDR2 sequences are KGHSH and LQKENI. The CDR3 is made up of 14 amino acids. For the CDR3, the DNA is TGTGCCAGCTCACGGGGACGGACCCAAGAGACCCAGTACTTC. Its protein is CASSRGRTQETQYF.

This clonotype turned up a few times. The chain joins TRBV14 to TRBJ2-3; D gene uncertain. From germline, CDR1 is SGHDN and CDR2 FVKESK. The length of the CDR3 is 16 residues. V lost 4 bases to trimming and J lost 0 bases, with 14 bases between them. CDR3 residues: CASSPLRQASTDTQYF. CDR3 nucleotide sequence: TGTGCCAGCAGCCCTTTACGGCAGGCTAGCACAGATACGCAGTATTTT.

There are many counts of this clonotype. The V and J genes are TRBV11-2 and TRBJ2-5, with D perhaps TRBD2 (5 bases). Deletions cut 0 bases from V and 7 bases from J, with 18 bases between. The CDR3 consists of 16 residues. Germline V lookup: CDR1 SGHAT, CDR2 FQNNGV. CDR3: CASSLDLLGAAGTQYF. The DNA for the CDR3 is TGTGCCAGCAGCTTAGATCTACTAGGCGCGGCGGGGACCCAGTACTTC.

This clonotype has at least ten counts. V is TRBV10-3 and J is TRBJ2-7, with 7 positions matching TRBD1. Germline loops: CDR1 ENHRY, CDR2 SYGVKD. J was trimmed by 1 base and V by 4 bases; bases with no gene match: 4. The CDR3 totals 14 residues. CDR3 residues: CAISARDSSYEQYF. The CDR3, as DNA: TGTGCCATCAGTGCCAGGGACAGTTCCTACGAGCAGTACTTC.

The V call is TRBV29-1, the J call TRBJ1-1; D gene uncertain. The germline gives CDR1 SQVTM, CDR2 ANQGSEA. The CDR3 runs 9 residues. Trimming left V 3 bases short and J 6 bases short, with 2 bases between. CDR3 sequence: CSVEPEAFF. CDR3 bases: TGCAGCGTTGAGCCTGAAGCTTTCTTT.

The chain employs TRBV9 and TRBJ1-1; the D is unclear. The CDR3 sequence is 13 residues long. V was pared by 0 bases and J by 1 base, with 4 bases between. The germline V gene has CDR1 SGDLS and CDR2 YYNGEE. The chain's CDR3 is CASSVVSNTEAFF. Written as DNA, the CDR3 is TGTGCCAGCAGCGTAGTGTCGAACACTGAAGCTTTCTTT.

In this sample, this clonotype turned up many times. The chain uses TRBV19 and TRBJ2-1; 7 positions match TRBD2. The CDR3 length is 13 residues. Germline V gene sequence: CDR1 LNHDA, CDR2 SQIVND (reference sequence). Trimming cost V 6 bases and J 4 bases; bases outside gene matches: 3. CDR3 bases: TGTGCCAGTAGAGGAGCGGGATACAATGAGCAGTTCTTC. It translates to CASRGAGYNEQFF. The variable domain in full, completed from reference TRBV19 and TRBJ2-1, reads DGGITQSPKYLFRKEGQNVTLSCEQNLNHDAMYWYRQDPGQGLRLIYYSQIVNDFQKGDIAEGYSVSREKKESFPLTVTSAQKNPTAFYLCASRGAGYNEQFFGPGTRLTVL.

This clonotype was counted between two and nine times. The rearrangement joins TRBV5-4 to TRBJ1-6, with D possibly TRBD1 on 6 matching bases. CDR1 and CDR2 from the germline V gene are SGHNT and YYREEE (reference sequence). This CDR3 region has 19 residues. The V end was cut by 1 base, the J end by 0 bases, with 17 bases between. CDR3 nucleotide sequence: TGTGCCAGCAGCTTGAAAGGGACACTTTTAAGCTCCTATAATTCACCCCTCCACTTT. Amino acid sequence: CASSLKGTLLSSYNSPLHF.